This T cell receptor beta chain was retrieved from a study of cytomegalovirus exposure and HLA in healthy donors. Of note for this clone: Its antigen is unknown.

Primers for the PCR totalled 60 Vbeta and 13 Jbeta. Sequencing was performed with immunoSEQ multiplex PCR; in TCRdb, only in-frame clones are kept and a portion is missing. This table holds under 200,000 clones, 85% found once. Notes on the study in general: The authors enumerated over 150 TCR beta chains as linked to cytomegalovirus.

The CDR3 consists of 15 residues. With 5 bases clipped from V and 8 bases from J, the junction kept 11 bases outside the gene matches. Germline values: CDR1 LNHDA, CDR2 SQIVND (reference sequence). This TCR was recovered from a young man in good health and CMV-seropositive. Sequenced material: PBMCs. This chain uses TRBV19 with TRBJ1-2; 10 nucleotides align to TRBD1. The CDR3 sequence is CASSAGQGNRRGYTF. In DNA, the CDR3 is TGTGCCAGTAGTGCGGGACAGGGGAACCGTAGAGGCTACACCTTC.